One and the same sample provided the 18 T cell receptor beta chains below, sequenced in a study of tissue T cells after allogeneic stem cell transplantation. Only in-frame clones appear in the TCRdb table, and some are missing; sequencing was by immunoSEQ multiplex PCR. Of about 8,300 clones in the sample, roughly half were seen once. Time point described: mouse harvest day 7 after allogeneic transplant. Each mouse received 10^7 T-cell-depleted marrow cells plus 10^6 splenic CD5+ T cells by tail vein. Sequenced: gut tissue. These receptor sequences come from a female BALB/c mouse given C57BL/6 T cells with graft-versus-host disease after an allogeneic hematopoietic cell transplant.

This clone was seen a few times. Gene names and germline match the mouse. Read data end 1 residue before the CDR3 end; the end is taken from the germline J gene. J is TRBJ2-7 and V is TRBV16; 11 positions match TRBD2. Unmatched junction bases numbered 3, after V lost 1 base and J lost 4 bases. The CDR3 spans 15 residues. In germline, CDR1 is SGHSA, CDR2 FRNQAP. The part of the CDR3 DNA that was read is TGTGCAAGCAGCTTAGTTGGGGACTGGGGGTATGAACAGTAC. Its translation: CASSLVGDWGYEQY. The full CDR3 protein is CASSLVGDWGYEQYF.

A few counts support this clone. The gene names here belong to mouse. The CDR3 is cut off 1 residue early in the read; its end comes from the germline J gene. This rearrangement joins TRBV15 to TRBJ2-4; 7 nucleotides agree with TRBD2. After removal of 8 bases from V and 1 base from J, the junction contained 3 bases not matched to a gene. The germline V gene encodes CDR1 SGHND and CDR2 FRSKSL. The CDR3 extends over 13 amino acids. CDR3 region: CASSTGGQNTLYF. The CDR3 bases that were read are TGTGCCAGCTCAACTGGGGGTCAAAACACCTTGTAC.

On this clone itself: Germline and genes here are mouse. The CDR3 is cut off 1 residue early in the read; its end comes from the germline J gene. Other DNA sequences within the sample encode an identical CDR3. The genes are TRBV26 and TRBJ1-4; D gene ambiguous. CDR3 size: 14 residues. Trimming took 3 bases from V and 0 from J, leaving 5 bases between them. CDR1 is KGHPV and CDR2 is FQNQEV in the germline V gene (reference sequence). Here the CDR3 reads CASSLQISNERLFF. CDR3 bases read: TGTGCCAGCAGTCTTCAGATTTCCAACGAAAGATTATTT.

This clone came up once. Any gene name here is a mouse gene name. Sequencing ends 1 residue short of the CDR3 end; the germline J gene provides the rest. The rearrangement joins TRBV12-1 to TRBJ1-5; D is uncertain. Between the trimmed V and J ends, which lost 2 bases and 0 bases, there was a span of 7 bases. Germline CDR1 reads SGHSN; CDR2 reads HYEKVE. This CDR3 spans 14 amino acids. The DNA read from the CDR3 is TGTGCCAGCTCTCCCGGGAATAACAACCAGGCTCCGCTT. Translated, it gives CASSPGNNNQAPL. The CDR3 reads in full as CASSPGNNNQAPLF.

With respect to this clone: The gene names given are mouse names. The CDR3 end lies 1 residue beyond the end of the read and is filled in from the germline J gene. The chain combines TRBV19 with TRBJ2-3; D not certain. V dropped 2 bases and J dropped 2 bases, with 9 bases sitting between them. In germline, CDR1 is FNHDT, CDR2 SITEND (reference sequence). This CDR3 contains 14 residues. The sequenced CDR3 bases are TGTGCCAGCAGTATGACGGCTGATGCAGAAACGCTGTAT. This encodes CASSMTADAETLY. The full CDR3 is CASSMTADAETLYF.

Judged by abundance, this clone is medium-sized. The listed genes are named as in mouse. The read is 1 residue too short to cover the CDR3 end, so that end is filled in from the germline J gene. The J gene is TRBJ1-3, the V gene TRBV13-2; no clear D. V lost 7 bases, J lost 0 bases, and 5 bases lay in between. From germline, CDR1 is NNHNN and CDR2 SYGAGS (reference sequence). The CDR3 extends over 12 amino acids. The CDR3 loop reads CASRISGNTLYF. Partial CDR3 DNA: TGTGCCAGCAGAATTTCTGGAAATACGCTCTAT.

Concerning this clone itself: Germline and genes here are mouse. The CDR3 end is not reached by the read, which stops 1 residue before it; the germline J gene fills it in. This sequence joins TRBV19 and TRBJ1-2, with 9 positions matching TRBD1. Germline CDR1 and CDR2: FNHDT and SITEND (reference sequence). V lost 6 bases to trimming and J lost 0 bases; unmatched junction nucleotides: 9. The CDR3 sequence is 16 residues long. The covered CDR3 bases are TGTGCCAGCACCCTCTTCCGGGACAGGGCAAACTCCGACTACACC. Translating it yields CASTLFRDRANSDYT. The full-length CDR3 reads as CASTLFRDRANSDYTF.

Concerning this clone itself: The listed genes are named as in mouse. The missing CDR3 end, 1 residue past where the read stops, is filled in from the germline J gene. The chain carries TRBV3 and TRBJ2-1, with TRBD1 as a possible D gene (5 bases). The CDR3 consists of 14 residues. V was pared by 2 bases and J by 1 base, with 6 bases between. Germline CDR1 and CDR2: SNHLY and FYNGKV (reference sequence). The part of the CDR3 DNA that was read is TGTGCCAGCAGCTTACAGGGAAACTATGCTGAGCAGTTC. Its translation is CASSLQGNYAEQF. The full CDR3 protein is CASSLQGNYAEQFF.

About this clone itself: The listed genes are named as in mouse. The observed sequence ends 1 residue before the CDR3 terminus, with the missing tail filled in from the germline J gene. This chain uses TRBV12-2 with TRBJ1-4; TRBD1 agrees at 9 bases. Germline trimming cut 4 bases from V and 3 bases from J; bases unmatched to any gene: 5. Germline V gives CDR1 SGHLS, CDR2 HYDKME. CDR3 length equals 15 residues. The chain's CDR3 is CASSLGTGPNERLFF. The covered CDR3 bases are TGTGCCAGCTCCCTCGGGACAGGGCCCAACGAAAGATTATTT.

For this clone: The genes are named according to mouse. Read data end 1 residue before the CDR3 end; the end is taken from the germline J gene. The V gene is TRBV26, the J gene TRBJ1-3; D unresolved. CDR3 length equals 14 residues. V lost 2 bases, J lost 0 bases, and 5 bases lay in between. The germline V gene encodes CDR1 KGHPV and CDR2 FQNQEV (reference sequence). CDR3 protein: CASSLPNSGNTLYF. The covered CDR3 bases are TGTGCCAGCAGTCTGCCAAATTCTGGAAATACGCTCTAT.

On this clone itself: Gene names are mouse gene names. The CDR3 loop reads CASSPGQGEVFF. The covered CDR3 bases are TGTGCCAGCAGTCCTGGACAGGGTGAAGTCTTC. This chain links TRBV26 with TRBJ1-1, with TRBD1 matching over 8 bases. The CDR3 extends 1 residue past the end of the read, so its final part is completed from the germline J gene. CDR1 is KGHPV and CDR2 is FQNQEV in the germline V gene (reference sequence). The CDR3 consists of 12 residues. V gave up 4 bases and J gave up 8 bases; unmatched junction bases: 3.

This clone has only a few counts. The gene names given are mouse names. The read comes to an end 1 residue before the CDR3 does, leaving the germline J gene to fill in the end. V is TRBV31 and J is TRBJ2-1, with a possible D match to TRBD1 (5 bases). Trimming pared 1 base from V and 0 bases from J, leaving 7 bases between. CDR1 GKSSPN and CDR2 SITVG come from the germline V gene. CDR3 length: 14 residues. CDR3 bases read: TGTGCCTGGAGTCGGACACCTAACTATGCTGAGCAGTTC. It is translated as CAWSRTPNYAEQF. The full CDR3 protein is CAWSRTPNYAEQFF.

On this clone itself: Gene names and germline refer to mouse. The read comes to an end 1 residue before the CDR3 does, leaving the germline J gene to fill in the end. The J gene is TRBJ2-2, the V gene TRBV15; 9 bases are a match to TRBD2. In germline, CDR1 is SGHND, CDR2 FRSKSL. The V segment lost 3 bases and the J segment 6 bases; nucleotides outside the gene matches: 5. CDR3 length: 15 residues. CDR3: CASSFTGGRAGQLYF. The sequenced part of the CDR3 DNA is TGTGCCAGCAGTTTTACTGGGGGGAGAGCCGGGCAGCTCTAC.

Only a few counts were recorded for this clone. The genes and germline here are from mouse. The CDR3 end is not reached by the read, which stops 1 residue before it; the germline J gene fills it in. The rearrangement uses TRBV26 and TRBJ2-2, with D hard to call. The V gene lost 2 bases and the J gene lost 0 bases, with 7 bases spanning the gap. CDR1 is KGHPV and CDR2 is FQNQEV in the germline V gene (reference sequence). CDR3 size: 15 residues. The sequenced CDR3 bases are TGTGCCAGCAGTCTGGGGGATGCAAACACCGGGCAGCTCTAC. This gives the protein CASSLGDANTGQLY. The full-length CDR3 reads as CASSLGDANTGQLYF. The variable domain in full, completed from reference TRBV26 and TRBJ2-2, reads NSKVIQTPRYLVKGQGQKAKMRCIPEKGHPVVFWYQQNKNNEFKFLINFQNQEVLQQIDMTEKRFSAECPSNSPCSLEIQSSEAGDSALYLCASSLGDANTGQLYFGEGSKLTVL.

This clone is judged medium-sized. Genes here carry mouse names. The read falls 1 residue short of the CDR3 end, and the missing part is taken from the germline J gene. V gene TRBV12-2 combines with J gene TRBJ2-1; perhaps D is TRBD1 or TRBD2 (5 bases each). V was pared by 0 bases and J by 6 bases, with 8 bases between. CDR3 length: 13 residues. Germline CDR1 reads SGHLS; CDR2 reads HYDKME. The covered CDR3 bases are TGTGCCAGCTCTCTCAAGGGGCGTGCTGAGCAGTTC. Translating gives CASSLKGRAEQF. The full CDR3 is CASSLKGRAEQFF.

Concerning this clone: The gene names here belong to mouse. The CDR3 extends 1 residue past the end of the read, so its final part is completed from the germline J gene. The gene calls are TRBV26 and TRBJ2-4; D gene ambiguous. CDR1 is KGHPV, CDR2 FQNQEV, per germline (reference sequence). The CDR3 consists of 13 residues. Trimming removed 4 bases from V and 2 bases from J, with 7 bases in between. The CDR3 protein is CASSPLYQNTLYF. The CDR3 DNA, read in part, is TGTGCCAGCAGTCCCCTGTATCAAAACACCTTGTAC. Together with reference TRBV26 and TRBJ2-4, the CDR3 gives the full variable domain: NSKVIQTPRYLVKGQGQKAKMRCIPEKGHPVVFWYQQNKNNEFKFLINFQNQEVLQQIDMTEKRFSAECPSNSPCSLEIQSSEAGDSALYLCASSPLYQNTLYFGAGTRLSVL.

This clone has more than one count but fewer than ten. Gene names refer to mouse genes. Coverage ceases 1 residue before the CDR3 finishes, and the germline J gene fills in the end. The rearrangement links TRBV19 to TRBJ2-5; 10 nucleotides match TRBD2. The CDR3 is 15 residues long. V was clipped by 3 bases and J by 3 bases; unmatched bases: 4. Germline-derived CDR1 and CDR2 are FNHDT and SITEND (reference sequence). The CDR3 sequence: CASSTGGARQDTQYF. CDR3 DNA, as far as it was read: TGTGCCAGCAGTACTGGGGGGGCGCGACAAGACACCCAGTAC.

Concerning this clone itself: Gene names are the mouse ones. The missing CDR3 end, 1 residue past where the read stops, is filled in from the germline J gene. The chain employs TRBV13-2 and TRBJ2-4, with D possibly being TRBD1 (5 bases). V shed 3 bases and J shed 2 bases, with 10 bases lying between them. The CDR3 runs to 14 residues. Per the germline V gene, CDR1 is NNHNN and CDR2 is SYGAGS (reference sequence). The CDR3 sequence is CASGVSGIQNTLYF. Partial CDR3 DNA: TGTGCCAGCGGTGTCTCAGGGATTCAAAACACCTTGTAC.